The next 32 T cell receptor beta chains were all read from a single sample in a study of response to subunit inactivated influenza vaccine. Each CDR3 protein is one row after TCRdb ran MiXCR on the RT-PCR reads. The table has hundreds of thousands of distinct CDR3 sequences, roughly 23% seen once. The sample here was CD4+ T cells sorted from PBMCs, taken 4 to 6 days after vaccination. Source of these receptors: a man aged 50-59 years who received an inactivated influenza vaccine.

The genes are TRBV4-1 and TRBJ2-7, with 7 bases that match TRBD1. With 3 bases clipped from V and 5 bases from J, the junction kept 4 bases outside the gene matches. Germline values: CDR1 MGHRA, CDR2 YSYEKL. There are 13 residues in the CDR3. The CDR3 protein is CASSQTGRDEQYF. The CDR3 coding sequence is TGCGCCAGCAGCCAGACAGGGCGCGACGAGCAGTACTTC.

V usage is TRBV3-1 and J usage is TRBJ2-4; TRBD2 agrees at 14 bases. Trimming at V came to 1 base and at J to 14 bases, leaving 7 bases not matched to a gene. The germline CDR1 and CDR2 sequences are LGHDT and YNNKEL (reference sequence). The CDR3 spans 15 residues. DNA of the CDR3: TGTGCCAGCAGCCAAGTGTTCGGACTAGCGGGGGGAAAGTACTTC. Protein: CASSQVFGLAGGKYF. Looking up the rest from reference TRBV3-1 and TRBJ2-4 gives the full variable domain: DTAVSQTPKYLVTQMGNDKSIKCEQNLGHDTMYWYKQDSKKFLKIMFSYNNKELIINETVPNRFSPKSPDKAHLNLHINSLELGDSAVYFCASSQVFGLAGGKYFGAGTRLSVL.

The gene calls are TRBV7-3 and TRBJ2-2; unclear D gene. This CDR3 has 13 amino acids. Trimming stripped 4 bases from V and 6 bases from J, with 9 bases between. Germline CDR1 is SGHTA and CDR2 is FQGTGA. The CDR3 sequence: CASSSGLAGELFF. CDR3 nucleotide sequence: TGTGCCAGCAGCTCCGGGCTCGCCGGGGAGCTGTTTTTT. The complete variable domain, with remaining parts taken from reference TRBV7-3 and TRBJ2-2, reads GAGVSQTPSNKVTEKGKYVELRCDPISGHTALYWYRQSLGQGPEFLIYFQGTGAADDSGLPNDRFFAVRPEGSVSTLKIQRTERGDSAVYLCASSSGLAGELFFGEGSRLTVL.

To note about this clonotype: At one of its ends the junction is not consistent with the germline gene, which may arise from a read error. This rearrangement joins TRBV3-1 to TRBJ1-1; D remains ambiguous. This CDR3 contains 12 residues. Germline loops: CDR1 LGHDT, CDR2 YNNKEL (reference sequence). The chain's CDR3 is CASSPGNSEAFF. The CDR3 DNA reads TGTGCCAGCAGCCCGGGGAACTCTGAAGCTTTCTTT.

The table lists this clonotype with a few counts. The chain combines TRBV2 with TRBJ1-6; TRBD1 is a possible D gene (6 bases). Trimming left V 2 bases short and J 10 bases short, with 15 bases between. The CDR3 sequence is 15 residues long. The germline gives CDR1 SNHLY, CDR2 FYNNEI. CDR3 sequence: CASSEPGGGNSPLHF. In nucleotides, the CDR3 is TGTGCCAGCAGTGAACCGGGGGGCGGAAACTCACCCCTCCACTTT.

CDR3 sequence reads: CASSTLVSSGRALYEQYF. The DNA for the CDR3 is TGTGCCAGTAGTACCCTCGTCTCTAGCGGGAGGGCCCTCTACGAGCAGTACTTC. The rearrangement joins TRBV19 to TRBJ2-7; 12 nucleotides line up with TRBD2. This CDR3 has 18 residues. Per the germline V gene, CDR1 is LNHDA and CDR2 is SQIVND (reference sequence). V shed 4 bases and J 3 bases; nucleotides not matched to a gene: 13. Together with reference TRBV19 and TRBJ2-7, the CDR3 gives the full variable domain: DGGITQSPKYLFRKEGQNVTLSCEQNLNHDAMYWYRQDPGQGLRLIYYSQIVNDFQKGDIAEGYSVSREKKESFPLTVTSAQKNPTAFYLCASSTLVSSGRALYEQYFGPGTRLTVT.

This clonotype came up a few times. This chain connects TRBV6-2 or TRBV6-3 to TRBJ2-7; perhaps TRBD1 as D (6 bases). The CDR3 has 15 amino acids. Germline V gene lookup returns CDR1 MNHEY and CDR2 SVGEGT. Trimming pared 5 bases from V and 7 bases from J, leaving 21 bases between. CDR3 protein: CASSQQGTPTKEQYF. CDR3 nucleotide sequence: TGTGCCAGCAGTCAACAAGGGACACCAACTAAGGAGCAGTACTTC.

This clonotype occurred a few times. The chain combines TRBV3-1 with TRBJ2-5; D gene unclear. V was clipped by 1 base and J by 2 bases, with 11 bases between them. CDR3 length: 15 amino acids. In germline, CDR1 is LGHDT, CDR2 YNNKEL (reference sequence). The DNA of the CDR3 is TGTGCCAGCAGCCAAGGGCCCAGCTTTCAAGAGACCCAGTACTTC. This translates into CASSQGPSFQETQYF.

This clonotype appeared a few times. V is TRBV6-1 and J is TRBJ2-3; 7 bases fit TRBD1. Germline V gene lookup returns CDR1 MNHNS and CDR2 SASEGT. V shed 6 bases and J 4 bases; nucleotides not matched to a gene: 10. The CDR3 covers 15 residues. This CDR3 reads CASSFDPGQPDTQYF. The CDR3 DNA reads TGTGCCAGCAGCTTTGATCCGGGACAGCCAGATACGCAGTATTTT.

This chain uses TRBV12-3 or TRBV12-4 with TRBJ2-1; 9 bases align to TRBD2. The CDR3 extends over 15 amino acids. V lost 7 bases to trimming and J lost 2 bases; unmatched junction nucleotides: 6. CDR3 nucleotide sequence: TGTGCCAGCAATGGCGGGGGGGCCACCTACAATGAGCAGTTCTTC. It is translated as CASNGGGATYNEQFF.

A few counts support this clonotype. The chain is built from TRBV5-5 and TRBJ2-1; 9 bases are a match to TRBD2. Germline V gene lookup returns CDR1 SGHKS and CDR2 YYEKEE (reference sequence). V was clipped by 3 bases and J by 4 bases; unmatched bases: 5. The CDR3 covers 15 residues. CDR3 loop: CASSWRTSAYNEQFF. For the CDR3, the DNA is TGTGCCAGCAGCTGGAGGACTAGCGCATACAATGAGCAGTTCTTC.

This clonotype was detected a few times. This chain uses TRBV10-3 with TRBJ2-1; 8 bases align to TRBD2. The junction had 8 bases not matched to a gene; V was cut back by 8 bases and J by 5 bases. The CDR3 totals 14 residues. Germline V lookup: CDR1 ENHRY, CDR2 SYGVKD. The CDR3 DNA reads TGTGCCATCCTTCGTAGCGGGGCGGACAATGAGCAGTTCTTC. Translating it yields CAILRSGADNEQFF.

This chain joins TRBV12-3 or TRBV12-4 and TRBJ1-2; D not resolved. CDR3 length: 12 residues. Between the trimmed V and J ends, which lost 6 bases and 7 bases, there was a span of 12 bases. The CDR3 spells CASRAQNSGYTF. As DNA, the CDR3 is TGTGCCAGCAGGGCACAAAATAGTGGCTACACCTTC.

The chain couples TRBV3-1 to TRBJ1-6; possible D gene TRBD1, 5 bases. The CDR3 loop spans 13 amino acids. V gave up 4 bases and J gave up 8 bases, with 9 bases separating them. The germline V gene encodes CDR1 LGHDT and CDR2 YNNKEL (reference sequence). The CDR3 here is CASSRLGDSPLHF. The DNA for the CDR3 is TGTGCCAGCAGCCGCCTAGGGGATTCACCCCTCCACTTT.

This clonotype was seen a handful of times. V is TRBV7-9 and J is TRBJ2-7, with D hard to call. Trimming pared 1 base from V and 7 bases from J, leaving 20 bases between. The CDR3 covers 16 residues. CDR1 and CDR2 from the germline V gene are SEHNR and FQNEAQ (reference sequence). CDR3 nucleotide sequence: TGTGCCAGCAGCTTAGAGCTTGGGCGGTTGGTGGAGGAGCAGTACTTC. Amino acid sequence: CASSLELGRLVEEQYF.

The chain carries TRBV4-3 and TRBJ2-3; 7 bases are shared with TRBD2. CDR1 is LGHNA, CDR2 YSLEER, per germline. This CDR3 is built from 16 residues. The V and J ends lost 4 bases and 0 bases, in that order; junction bases with no gene match: 7. In nucleotides, the CDR3 is TGCGCCAGCAGCCGTTTTCGGGGAGGGAGCACAGATACGCAGTATTTT. This gives the protein CASSRFRGGSTDTQYF.

The chain recombines TRBV3-1 with TRBJ1-1, with TRBD1 matching over 11 bases. This CDR3 spans 16 amino acids. V was clipped by 4 bases and J by 0 bases; unmatched bases: 4. CDR1 is LGHDT, CDR2 YNNKEL, per germline (reference sequence). CDR3 nucleotides: TGTGCCAGCAGCCTAGGGACAGGGGGTATGAACACTGAAGCTTTCTTT. The encoded protein is CASSLGTGGMNTEAFF.

This clonotype was found a few times. The V gene is TRBV15, the J gene TRBJ2-5; D might be TRBD2 (7 bases). The germline V and J ends were trimmed by 1 base and 4 bases, with 19 bases remaining between them. Per the germline V gene, CDR1 is LNHNV and CDR2 is YYDKDF (reference sequence). CDR3 length: 17 amino acids. This chain's CDR3 is CATSRVPRSRGGETQYF. CDR3 DNA: TGTGCCACCAGCAGAGTCCCCCGATCGAGGGGGGGAGAGACCCAGTACTTC.

This clonotype was picked up a small number of times. The CDR3 spells CASSPLSNRQGSPYEQYF. The CDR3 DNA is TGTGCCAGCAGCCCCTTATCCAATCGACAGGGAAGTCCCTACGAGCAGTACTTC. This chain joins TRBV11-2 and TRBJ2-7; 7 bases are a match to TRBD1. Per the germline V gene, CDR1 is SGHAT and CDR2 is FQNNGV. The CDR3 has 18 amino acids. Trimming at V came to 5 bases and at J to 2 bases, leaving 18 bases not matched to a gene.

For the CDR3, the DNA is TGCGCCAGCAGCCAAGAGGCCGGGAGACTCACCGGGGAGCTGTTTTTT. Protein: CASSQEAGRLTGELFF. This rearrangement joins TRBV4-3 to TRBJ2-2; tentative D call: TRBD2 (6 bases). CDR3 length: 16 residues. V was shortened by 0 bases and J by 4 bases, with 12 bases between the two germline ends. Per germline, CDR1 LGHNA and CDR2 YSLEER.

CDR3 amino acids: CASRLTSGGHNEQFF. The CDR3 DNA follows: TGTGCCAGCAGGCTTACTAGCGGGGGACACAATGAGCAGTTCTTC. This chain uses TRBV7-8 with TRBJ2-1; 11 nucleotides line up with TRBD2. CDR1 and CDR2 from the germline V gene are SGHVS and FQNEAQ. The CDR3 is 15 amino acids. Trimming cost V 6 bases and J 5 bases; bases outside gene matches: 6.

There are a few counts of this clonotype. The chain is built from TRBV29-1 and TRBJ2-6, with unresolved D. Germline V gene data show CDR1 as SQVTM and CDR2 as ANQGSEA. This CDR3 contains 14 residues. The ends were cut back, 3 bases at V and 1 base at J, with 7 bases in the middle. The CDR3 nucleotides read TGCAGCGTTGACGGTGAATCTGGGGCCAACGTCCTGACTTTC. It yields the protein CSVDGESGANVLTF. The entire variable domain, with the rest obtained from reference TRBV29-1 and TRBJ2-6, is as follows: SAVISQKPSRDICQRGTSLTIQCQVDSQVTMMFWYRQQPGQSLTLIATANQGSEATYESGFVIDKFPISRPNLTFSTLTVSNMSPEDSSIYLCSVDGESGANVLTFGAGSRLTVL.

This clonotype was seen repeatedly, ten times or more. The chain links TRBV20-1 to TRBJ2-2; possibly TRBD2 for D (6 bases). The CDR3 consists of 15 residues. CDR1 and CDR2 from the germline V gene are DFQATT and SNEGSKA (reference sequence). V was cut by 3 bases and J by 3 bases, with 14 bases left in between. DNA of the CDR3: TGCAGTGCTAGGAAGGGAGGCTCGCACACCGGGGAGCTGTTTTTT. Its protein is CSARKGGSHTGELFF.

This chain links TRBV11-2 with TRBJ2-1; 7 bases are a match to TRBD2. The CDR3 is 18 residues long. Germline V gene data show CDR1 as SGHAT and CDR2 as FQNNGV. The trim removed 1 base at V and 0 bases at J, leaving 9 bases unmatched. The CDR3 DNA reads as TGTGCCAGCAGCTTAGGGGGTCAGGGAGGGAGCTCCTACAATGAGCAGTTCTTC. Its protein is CASSLGGQGGSSYNEQFF.

V is TRBV7-9 and J is TRBJ2-1, with D hard to call. Germline-derived CDR1 and CDR2 are SEHNR and FQNEAQ (reference sequence). The CDR3 runs to 12 residues. The V and J ends lost 2 bases and 10 bases respectively, with 9 bases between them. CDR3 in DNA: TGTGCCAGCAGCTTACCACCGAGGGAGCAGTTCTTC. This sequence encodes CASSLPPREQFF.

This clonotype was seen only a few times. The V call is TRBV20-1, the J call TRBJ1-5; possibly TRBD1 for D (5 bases). V was pared by 5 bases and J by 5 bases, with 13 bases between. CDR1 and CDR2 (germline): DFQATT, SNEGSKA (reference sequence). The CDR3 runs to 13 residues. CDR3 nucleotide sequence: TGCAGTGCTCAGGGATCGAGGGATCAGCCCCAGCATTTT. This gives the protein CSAQGSRDQPQHF.

This chain links TRBV7-3 with TRBJ1-1; 9 nucleotides agree with TRBD1. V lost 5 bases, J lost 5 bases, and 6 bases stayed unmatched. Per the germline V gene, CDR1 is SGHTA and CDR2 is FQGTGA. The CDR3 sequence is 14 residues long. The CDR3 DNA is TGTGCCAGCAGCCAACAGGGACAGGGTACTGAAGCTTTCTTT. Translating gives CASSQQGQGTEAFF.

This clonotype was observed a handful of times. The rearrangement uses TRBV28 and TRBJ2-7, with D hard to call. CDR1 and CDR2 (germline): MDHEN, SYDVKM. V was cut by 2 bases and J by 6 bases, with 5 bases left in between. The length of the CDR3 is 11 residues. The CDR3 DNA reads TGTGCCAGCAGTTTAACTTTCGAGCAGTACTTC. Its protein product is CASSLTFEQYF.

This clonotype was counted a few times. V gene TRBV5-5 combines with J gene TRBJ1-5, with D unresolved. Trimming removed 2 bases from V and 7 bases from J, with 19 bases in between. The CDR3 contains 16 residues. CDR1 is SGHKS, CDR2 YYEKEE, per germline (reference sequence). For the CDR3, the DNA is TGTGCCAGCAGCTTTCGCCCAGTGGAATCGGGACAGCCCCAGCATTTT. It codes for CASSFRPVESGQPQHF.

This clonotype was counted a few times. This chain links TRBV10-3 with TRBJ2-3; possibly TRBD1 or TRBD2 for D (5 bases each). V was shortened by 4 bases and J by 1 base, with 12 bases between the two germline ends. Germline assignment: CDR1 ENHRY and CDR2 SYGVKD. The CDR3 loop spans 15 amino acids. CDR3 sequence reads: CAISGGISRTDTQYF. The CDR3 nucleotides are TGTGCCATCAGTGGGGGGATTTCTCGCACAGATACGCAGTATTTT.

This clonotype was observed a few times. The chain joins TRBV10-3 to TRBJ2-1; D gene ambiguous. Looked up from germline, CDR1 is ENHRY and CDR2 is SYGVKD. V dropped 5 bases and J dropped 4 bases, with 6 bases sitting between them. The CDR3 length is 12 residues. CDR3 sequence (DNA): TGTGCCATCAGTACCCAATACAATGAGCAGTTCTTC. This codes for CAISTQYNEQFF.

The chain combines TRBV15 with TRBJ2-7; the match to TRBD1 covers 9 bases. Germline-derived CDR1 and CDR2 are LNHNV and YYDKDF (reference sequence). The V and J ends lost 2 bases and 3 bases, in that order; junction bases with no gene match: 5. This CDR3 has 15 residues. The CDR3 is CATSRRPGQGYEQYF. CDR3 sequence (DNA): TGTGCCACCAGCAGAAGGCCGGGACAGGGCTACGAGCAGTACTTC. The variable domain in full, completed from reference TRBV15 and TRBJ2-7, reads DAMVIQNPRYQVTQFGKPVTLSCSQTLNHNVMYWYQQKSSQAPKLLFHYYDKDFNNEADTPDNFQSRRPNTSFCFLDIRSPGLGDTAMYLCATSRRPGQGYEQYFGPGTRLTVT.